Sequencing of this T cell receptor (beta chain) was carried out in a study of shared clonotypes between healthy human individuals. Across the study: Per donor, CD8 memory used one plate, CD8 naive used two, CD4 memory used three and CD4 naive used three. General observations from the study: Clonotype sharing across several donors was observed for 5% to 6.5% of naive CD4 clonotypes.

Measured with immunoSEQ multiplex PCR; TCRdb has only the in-frame clones, and not every one. This table has 1.5 million to 2.5 million clones, just under 95% appearing once. V was cut by 0 bases and J by 0 bases, with 9 bases left in between. The CDR3 is 17 residues long. CDR1 is MNHEY, CDR2 SMNVEV, per germline (reference sequence). Only CD45RO-negative cells positively selected for CCR7 counted as naive CD8 cells, so terminally differentiated effector memory CD45RA+ cells were excluded. Nashville, Tennessee was home to all donors, who were Caucasian adults. As concerns this clone: Its matching antigen is unknown.

This TCR was recovered from a man aged 18 to 35 in good health. The chain joins TRBV27 to TRBJ1-6; D is undetermined. Material for sequencing was naive CD8+ T cells sorted from blood. As DNA, the CDR3 is TGTGCCAGCAGTTTATCTGCACATTACTCCTATAATTCACCCCTCCACTTT. Translating gives CASSLSAHYSYNSPLHF.